Listed below are T cell receptor beta chains from one sample, sequenced in a study of T cell responses to AZD1222 COVID-19 vaccine. TCRdb's copy holds only in-frame clones and misses some; the assay was immunoSEQ multiplex PCR. The sample includes tens of thousands of clones, 80% to 95% of them seen just once. The material sequenced was peripheral blood, taken 28 days after the second AZD1222 dose. The receptors come from an adult who received the AZD1222 COVID-19 vaccine. CDR3s include the opening cysteine and the closing phenylalanine or tryptophan. A D gene is named only where the DNA matches it firmly. Not every row has a clone size; where given, it reads once, few, many or a size class.

v_gene	d_gene	j_gene	abundance	CDR3nt	CDR3aa
TRBV24-1	TRBD1	TRBJ2-7	.	TGTGCCACCAGTCACGACAGGGCCGACTACGAGCAGTACTTC	CATSHDRADYEQYF
TRBV12-3/TRBV12-4	.	TRBJ2-1	.	TGTGCCAGCAGTTTCGAGGACGGAGGGCAGTTCTTC	CASSFEDGGQFF
TRBV24-1	.	TRBJ2-3	.	TGTGCCACCAGTGGGACTGGCACAGATACGCAGTATTTT	CATSGTGTDTQYF
TRBV6-5	.	TRBJ2-1	.	TGTGCCAGCACCTATTACAATGAGCAGTTCTTC	CASTYYNEQFF
TRBV28	.	TRBJ2-6	.	TGTGCCAGCAGTCTCCCCCCGGGGGCGCAAGGGGCCAACGTCCTGACTTTC	CASSLPPGAQGANVLTF
TRBV6-5	.	TRBJ1-4	.	TGTCCCGGAGCAGCAACTAATGAAAAACTGTTTTTT	CPGAATNEKLFF
TRBV7-9	TRBD2	TRBJ2-1	.	TGTGCCAGCAGCTTAGTATCTAGCGGGAGCAATGAGCAGTTCTTC	CASSLVSSGSNEQFF
TRBV5-1	TRBD1	TRBJ1-2	once	TGCGCCAGCAGCCCTGGACAGGACTATGGCTACACCTTC	CASSPGQDYGYTF
TRBV6-5	.	TRBJ2-1	.	TGTGCCAGCAGGGGGCCTAAGAATGAGCAGTTCTTC	CASRGPKNEQFF
TRBV14	.	TRBJ2-2	.	TGTGCCAGCAGCCAAGCTCCAGGCGGGGAGCTGTTTTTT	CASSQAPGGELFF
TRBV3-1/TRBV3-2	TRBD1	TRBJ1-5	.	TGTGCCAGCAGCTATGGGACAGGAAATAATCAGCCCCAGCATTTT	CASSYGTGNNQPQHF
TRBV11-2	.	TRBJ1-1	.	TGTGCCAGCAGCCACCTACAGGGCATGAACACTGAAGCTTTCTTT	CASSHLQGMNTEAFF
TRBV7-2	.	TRBJ1-6	.	TGTGCCAGCAGCTTAGTTTGGGACTCCTATAATTCACCCCTCCACTTT	CASSLVWDSYNSPLHF
TRBV7-9	TRBD1	TRBJ2-2	.	TGTGCCAGCAGCTCCAGGGACAGGAACACCGGGGAGCTGTTTTTT	CASSSRDRNTGELFF
TRBV18	.	TRBJ1-3	.	TGTGCCAGCTCACCCAACAGGGAAGCTGGAAACACCATATATTTT	CASSPNREAGNTIYF
TRBV5-4	TRBD2	TRBJ2-1	.	TGTGCCAGCAGCCCCGGGGGGGACAATTACAATGAGCAGTTCTTC	CASSPGGDNYNEQFF
TRBV7-2	.	TRBJ1-6	.	TGTGCCAGCAGCTTAGAGTTCCGGCGTCTGGTCGGTAATTCACCCCTCCACTTT	CASSLEFRRLVGNSPLHF
TRBV28	.	TRBJ1-5	.	TGTGCCAGCAGTTTACTAAACAGGAATAGCAATCAGCCCCAGCATTTT	CASSLLNRNSNQPQHF
TRBV28	.	TRBJ2-5	.	TGTGCCAGCAGTAATGTGGGAGGGGGGACCCAGTACTTC	CASSNVGGGTQYF
TRBV28	.	TRBJ2-6	.	TGTGCCAGCATGCCCTCGGAGGGTACCTCTGGGGCCAACGTCCTGACTTTC	CASMPSEGTSGANVLTF
TRBV25-1	.	TRBJ2-5	.	TGTGCCAGCAGTGAGGTAGGCCGCGGGACCCAGTACTTC	CASSEVGRGTQYF
TRBV28	.	TRBJ1-4	.	TGTGCCAGCAGTTTAGGGGACCTTAATGAAAAACTGTTTTTT	CASSLGDLNEKLFF
TRBV4-3	.	TRBJ1-2	.	TGCGCCAGCAGCCAAGATTTTGAGGGGGACTATGGCTACACCTTC	CASSQDFEGDYGYTF
TRBV10-1	.	TRBJ2-2	.	TGCGCCAGCAGTGACCCGTGGGCGGGGACCGGGGAGCTGTTTTTT	CASSDPWAGTGELFF
TRBV18	TRBD1	TRBJ1-1	.	TGTGCCAGCTCACCAAGGAGACAGGGGGTGGTGAACACTGAAGCTTTCTTT	CASSPRRQGVVNTEAFF
TRBV4-1	TRBD2	TRBJ2-7	.	TGCGCCAGCAGCCAAGATTTGCGGGAGTTCGACGAGCAGTACTTC	CASSQDLREFDEQYF
TRBV29-1	.	TRBJ1-2	.	TGCAGCGTGCCCGGGACGTCATCGTATGGCTACACCTTC	CSVPGTSSYGYTF
TRBV28	TRBD1	TRBJ1-2	many	TGTGCCAGCAGTTTGATCTCCGGGACAGGGGTGTTGCATGGCTACACCTTC	CASSLISGTGVLHGYTF
TRBV11-3	TRBD1	TRBJ2-2	.	TGTGCCAGCAGCTCAGGGGGCACGACCGGGGAGCTGTTTTTT	CASSSGGTTGELFF
TRBV19	TRBD1	TRBJ1-5	.	TGTGCCAGTAGTATAGGAACAGGGGGACAGCCCCAGCATTTT	CASSIGTGGQPQHF